Listed below are T cell receptor beta chains from one sample, sequenced in a study of blood T cell repertoires in COVID-19. The data were produced by immunoSEQ multiplex PCR, yet TCRdb's version contains in-frame clones alone and is incomplete. The table shows more than 300,000 clones, with about nine tenths occurring only once. The sample consisted of PBMCs or T cells enriched from blood (not recorded which). These TCRs come from a woman younger than 45 who had recovered from COVID-19. The CDR3 runs from the conserved cysteine through the conserved F or W. A D gene is named only where the DNA matches it firmly. Size tells how often a clone was seen (once, few, many) or the class of an expanded clone, and some rows leave it out.

D gene	V gene	clone size	J gene	CDR3 protein	CDR3 DNA
.	TRBV14	.	TRBJ1-1	CASSQVGGTMNTEAFF	TGTGCCAGCAGCCAAGTCGGAGGGACGATGAACACTGAAGCTTTCTTT
.	TRBV5-4	.	TRBJ2-1	CASSTWSSYNEQFF	TGTGCCAGCAGCACCTGGAGCTCCTACAATGAGCAGTTCTTC
.	TRBV28	few	TRBJ1-5	CASSFSPGQPQHF	TGTGCCAGCAGTTTTAGTCCGGGGCAGCCCCAGCATTTT
TRBD1	TRBV18	.	TRBJ1-3	CASSLLPPGQGFHTIYF	TGTGCCAGCTCTCTTCTTCCACCGGGACAGGGTTTCCACACCATATATTTT
.	TRBV24-1	.	TRBJ2-3	CATSAVGSGSTDTQYF	TGTGCCACCAGTGCTGTAGGGTCAGGGAGCACAGATACGCAGTATTTT
TRBD1	TRBV19	.	TRBJ2-1	CASTRDSSSYNEQFF	TGTGCCAGTACCCGGGACAGTAGCTCCTACAATGAGCAGTTCTTC
TRBD2	TRBV3-1/TRBV3-2	.	TRBJ2-1	CASIDSGGPNEQFF	TGTGCCAGCATTGATTCGGGAGGGCCCAATGAGCAGTTCTTC
TRBD2	TRBV9	.	TRBJ2-2	CASSVASGGSTGELFF	TGTGCCAGCAGCGTAGCTTCGGGAGGATCGACCGGGGAGCTGTTTTTT
.	TRBV27	.	TRBJ1-1	CASSLAGARSISEAFF	TGTGCCAGCAGTTTAGCAGGGGCGCGTTCTATTTCTGAAGCTTTCTTT
TRBD2	TRBV28	.	TRBJ2-2	CASVSGRAGELFF	TGTGCCAGCGTCAGCGGGAGGGCCGGGGAGCTGTTTTTT
.	TRBV6-1	.	TRBJ1-1	CASSDRGARTEAFF	TGTGCCAGCAGTGATCGGGGGGCGCGGACTGAAGCTTTCTTT
.	TRBV29-1	.	TRBJ1-2	CSVEIRGRGYTF	TGCAGCGTTGAAATCAGGGGTCGTGGCTACACCTTC
TRBD1	TRBV5-6	.	TRBJ1-2	CASSWGQGMMGYGYTF	TGTGCCAGCAGCTGGGGACAGGGTATGATGGGTTATGGCTACACCTTC
.	TRBV21-1	.	TRBJ2-2	CASRGTSGDTGELFF	TGTGCCAGCAGGGGTACTAGCGGCGATACCGGGGAGCTGTTTTTT
.	TRBV7-2	.	TRBJ2-7	CASSLRLAGLSYEQYF	TGTGCCAGCAGCTTAAGGTTGGCAGGACTCTCCTACGAGCAGTACTTC
.	TRBV10-2	.	TRBJ1-3	CASSGGPGRNTIYF	TGCGCCAGCAGTGGGGGGCCGGGGCGAAACACCATATATTTT
.	TRBV20-1	.	TRBJ2-7	CSASREATYEQYF	TGCAGTGCTAGTAGGGAGGCAACCTACGAGCAGTACTTC
.	TRBV6-5	.	TRBJ1-1	CASSSPGSGNAEAFF	TGTGCCAGCAGTTCCCCAGGGTCGGGTAACGCTGAAGCTTTCTTT
TRBD1	TRBV27	.	TRBJ2-5	CASRHHRGQETQYF	TGTGCCAGCAGACATCACAGGGGCCAAGAGACCCAGTACTTC
.	TRBV19	.	TRBJ1-5	CASSMMSSSNQPQHF	TGTGCCAGTAGTATGATGAGTAGTAGCAATCAGCCCCAGCATTTT
.	TRBV7-6	once	TRBJ2-1	CASSLGSSHEQFF	TGTGCCAGCAGCTTAGGTTCCTCCCATGAGCAGTTCTTC
TRBD1	TRBV28	.	TRBJ1-4	CASSDMGQVNEKLFF	TGTGCCAGCAGTGATATGGGACAGGTTAATGAAAAACTGTTTTTT
.	TRBV4-2	.	TRBJ2-2	CASSQDQAALTGELFF	TGTGCCAGCAGCCAAGATCAAGCGGCCCTCACCGGGGAGCTGTTTTTT
.	TRBV9	once	TRBJ2-1	CASSGGGASVEQFF	TGTGCCAGCAGCGGTGGGGGGGCTAGCGTGGAGCAGTTCTTC
TRBD2	TRBV19	.	TRBJ2-3	CASWDQLASTDTQYF	TGTGCCAGTTGGGACCAACTAGCGAGCACAGATACGCAGTATTTT
.	TRBV6-5	few	TRBJ2-7	CATGEYEQYF	TGTGCCACCGGAGAGTACGAGCAGTACTTC
.	TRBV5-1	.	TRBJ2-3	CASSLGGRFTDTQYF	TGCGCCAGCAGCTTGGGTGGCAGATTCACAGATACGCAGTATTTT
.	TRBV7-2	.	TRBJ2-3	CASSLEGVTQNTQYF	TGTGCCAGCAGCTTAGAAGGGGTGACCCAAAATACGCAGTATTTT
TRBD1	TRBV6-2/TRBV6-3	.	TRBJ1-1	CASSYSTSRDSTSNTEAFF	TGTGCCAGCAGTTACTCAACAAGCCGGGACAGCACATCGAACACTGAAGCTTTCTTT
TRBD1	TRBV27	.	TRBJ2-7	CASSLGAWAGTGRWEQYF	TGTGCCAGCAGTTTAGGGGCCTGGGCGGGGACAGGGCGTTGGGAGCAGTACTTC
TRBD1	TRBV4-3	few	TRBJ1-2	CASSQRTGVNYGYTF	TGCGCCAGCAGCCAAAGGACAGGGGTAAACTATGGCTACACCTTC
TRBD1	TRBV19	.	TRBJ1-6	CASSTRDRTYNSPLHF	TGTGCCAGTAGTACCCGGGACAGGACGTATAATTCACCCCTCCACTTT
TRBD1	TRBV28	.	TRBJ1-4	CATQQGAHEKLFF	TGTGCCACCCAACAGGGGGCTCATGAAAAACTGTTTTTT
.	TRBV7-2	.	TRBJ2-7	CASSLARQDEQYF	TGTGCCAGCAGCTTGGCGAGACAGGATGAGCAGTACTTC
TRBD2	TRBV10-3	.	TRBJ2-7	CATRAGVEEQYF	TGTGCCACCCGAGCGGGAGTTGAAGAGCAGTACTTC
.	TRBV27	.	TRBJ2-1	CASSFLGSSYNEQFF	TGTGCCAGCAGTTTTTTAGGGAGCTCCTACAATGAGCAGTTCTTC
TRBD1	TRBV2	.	TRBJ1-2	CASSEGPGGGYGYTF	TGTGCCAGCAGTGAAGGCCCAGGGGGCGGCTATGGCTACACCTTC
.	TRBV2	.	TRBJ1-1	CASRGHTNTEAFF	TGTGCCAGCAGGGGACATACGAACACTGAAGCTTTCTTT
.	TRBV27	.	TRBJ1-1	CASSYLGARGSNTEAFF	TGTGCCAGCAGTTACCTCGGGGCCAGGGGCTCCAACACTGAAGCTTTCTTT
.	TRBV29-1	once	TRBJ2-1	CSVGSWSDEQFF	TGCAGCGTTGGGAGCTGGAGCGATGAGCAGTTCTTC
.	TRBV5-6	.	TRBJ1-1	CASSLRTGFEGTEAFF	TGTGCCAGCAGCTTGAGAACGGGTTTTGAAGGCACTGAAGCTTTCTTT
.	TRBV3-1/TRBV3-2	.	TRBJ2-3	CASSPYTDTQYF	TGTGCCAGCAGCCCCTACACAGATACGCAGTATTTT
.	TRBV18	once	TRBJ1-5	CASSPGPGMVQPQHF	TGTGCCAGCTCACCAGGGCCGGGAATGGTGCAGCCCCAGCATTTT
.	TRBV6-4	.	TRBJ1-4	CASSSARVNEKLFF	TGTGCCAGCAGCTCCGCCAGGGTAAATGAAAAACTGTTTTTT
TRBD1	TRBV19	.	TRBJ1-5	CASSTGGLSNQPQHF	TGTGCCAGTTCCACAGGGGGCCTTAGCAATCAGCCCCAGCATTTT
.	TRBV6-5	few	TRBJ1-1	CASSWVQGIRGTEAFF	TGTGCCAGCAGTTGGGTACAGGGCATAAGGGGCACTGAAGCTTTCTTT
TRBD1	TRBV19	.	TRBJ2-7	CASSRAGQGYNEQYF	TGTGCCAGTAGTAGGGCGGGACAGGGGTACAACGAGCAGTACTTC
.	TRBV5-1	.	TRBJ2-7	CASRGGTAEYEQYF	TGCGCCAGCAGAGGCGGGACAGCAGAATACGAGCAGTACTTC
.	TRBV18	.	TRBJ1-1	CASSPPSGATTEAFF	TGTGCCAGCTCACCACCTAGTGGGGCGACCACTGAAGCTTTCTTT
TRBD2	TRBV30	.	TRBJ2-7	CAWNLAGEGQYF	TGTGCCTGGAACCTAGCGGGAGAAGGACAGTACTTC
TRBD2	TRBV4-1	once	TRBJ2-7	CASSHQRGSYEQYF	TGCGCCAGCAGCCACCAGCGGGGCTCCTACGAGCAGTACTTC
.	TRBV21-1	once	TRBJ2-7	CASSNSGGPTLEQYF	TGTGCCAGCAGCAATTCAGGGGGCCCCACTCTCGAGCAGTACTTC
TRBD1	TRBV5-6	.	TRBJ2-7	CASSPRQGVEQYF	TGTGCCAGCAGCCCCCGACAGGGGGTCGAGCAGTACTTC